Each of the 4 T cell receptor beta chains below was sequenced from the same sample in a study of cytomegalovirus exposure and HLA in healthy donors. 13 Jbeta primers and 60 Vbeta primers were used for the PCR. This table comes from immunoSEQ multiplex PCR, and its TCRdb copy is limited to in-frame clones, with some not included. The sample comprises under 130,000 clones, approximately 81% of which are singletons, and roughly 1.3% rests with the top ten. The sample comprised PBMCs. Receptors were obtained from a man aged 25 to 45 in good health and CMV-seronegative.

CDR3 sequence: CASSPQERDNQPQHF. The CDR3 nucleotides read TGCGCCAGCAGCCCCCAAGAAAGAGACAATCAGCCCCAGCATTTT. The chain carries TRBV4-1 and TRBJ1-5, with D hard to call. Germline V CDR1 and CDR2: MGHRA, YSYEKL. The CDR3 runs 15 residues. The V end lost 4 bases, the J end lost 3 bases, and 13 bases lay between the germline ends.

This chain connects TRBV2 to TRBJ2-7; 9 nucleotides align to TRBD1. This CDR3 comprises 14 residues. CDR1 and CDR2 from the germline V gene are SNHLY and FYNNEI. The V segment lost 8 bases and the J segment 1 base; nucleotides outside the gene matches: 6. CDR3 sequence (DNA): TGTGCCAGCTTGGACAGGGGAGATTCCTACGAGCAGTACTTC. As protein: CASLDRGDSYEQYF.

V usage is TRBV28 and J usage is TRBJ1-2; the match to TRBD1 covers 8 bases. V lost 4 bases to trimming and J lost 6 bases; unmatched junction nucleotides: 10. This CDR3 is built from 15 residues. Germline assignment: CDR1 MDHEN and CDR2 SYDVKM. The CDR3 reads CASSSLTGAANGYTF. The CDR3 DNA reads TGTGCCAGCAGTTCTCTGACAGGGGCGGCTAATGGCTACACCTTC.

The chain uses TRBV2 and TRBJ2-3, with D perhaps matching TRBD2 (6 bases). This CDR3 has 11 amino acids. Germline lookup yields CDR1 SNHLY and CDR2 FYNNEI. Deletions cut 6 bases from V and 12 bases from J, with 13 bases between. The CDR3 is CASRAGGRQYF. CDR3 nucleotide sequence: TGTGCCAGCAGGGCCGGGGGTCGTCAGTATTTT. Filled out from reference TRBV2 and TRBJ2-3, the complete variable domain reads EPEVTQTPSHQVTQMGQEVILRCVPISNHLYFYWYRQILGQKVEFLVSFYNNEISEKSEIFDDQFSVERPDGSNFTLKIRSTKLEDSAMYFCASRAGGRQYFGPGTRLTVL.